This note documents a single TCR beta chain sequence. These data belong to a study of T cell responses to AZD1222 COVID-19 vaccine. Study summary: Doses given second, at about 4 or about 12 weeks, were pooled.

Profiling relied on immunoSEQ multiplex PCR, and the TCRdb table lists in-frame clones only, not all of them. Of more than 150,000 clones listed, approximately 86% are singletons. V gave up 0 bases and J gave up 9 bases, with 19 bases separating them. Germline lookup yields CDR1 SGHTS and CDR2 YDEGEE. The CDR3 runs to 16 residues. The receptor was isolated from an adult in good health. The specimen was peripheral blood, collected on day 0 of AZD1222 vaccination. The V and J genes are TRBV5-8 and TRBJ1-5; D perhaps matches TRBD1 (6 bases). The CDR3 loop is CASSLVLRAEGGPQHF. DNA of the CDR3: TGTGCCAGCAGCTTGGTCCTTAGGGCCGAGGGGGGGCCCCAGCATTTT.